The 12 T cell receptor beta chains reported below all come from one sample, sequenced in a study of CD8 T cells in ankylosing spondylitis. Study results and limitations: Characteristic of ankylosing spondylitis blood, it appeared, was a TCR beta motif comprising roughly 8 highly homologous variants.

Antigens of these TCRs are unknown. TCRdb processed the 5' RACE reads anew with MiXCR; each CDR3 protein has one entry. Found here are some 140,000 distinct CDR3 sequences, roughly 17% of them singletons; the top ten hold approximately 33%. Sequenced: blood, either unsorted or a sorted T cell fraction (not recorded which). Receptors originate from a male donor with ankylosing spondylitis.

This clonotype was seen ten or more times. V usage is TRBV25-1 and J usage is TRBJ2-3; D is undetermined. Between the trimmed V and J ends, which lost 8 bases and 5 bases, there was a span of 8 bases. CDR3 length equals 11 residues. The germline gives CDR1 MGHDK, CDR2 SYGVNS. The CDR3 is CASGVGDTQYF. The CDR3 nucleotides read TGTGCCAGCGGGGTTGGAGATACGCAGTATTTT.

This clonotype was seen many times. V gene TRBV12-3 or TRBV12-4 combines with J gene TRBJ2-7; D gene unclear. This CDR3 has 14 amino acids. Trimming pared 3 bases from V and 3 bases from J, leaving 12 bases between. The CDR3, as DNA: TGTGCCAGCAGTTTGGGCATTGGGGACTACGAGCAGTACTTC. This translates into CASSLGIGDYEQYF.

This rearrangement joins TRBV28 to TRBJ2-2; D uncertain. Germline lookup yields CDR1 MDHEN and CDR2 SYDVKM. Trimming cost V 3 bases and J 2 bases, with 7 bases left between them. CDR3 length: 14 residues. The CDR3 is CASSFRPNTGELFF. CDR3 bases: TGTGCCAGCAGTTTTCGGCCCAACACCGGGGAGCTGTTTTTT.

In this sample, this clonotype turned up many times. The chain links TRBV20-1 to TRBJ1-6, with 7 bases identical to TRBD1. With V trimmed by 0 bases and J by 8 bases, 10 bases remained unmatched. The germline gives CDR1 DFQATT, CDR2 SNEGSKA (reference sequence). This CDR3 comprises 16 residues. The CDR3 here is CSARDQGRGDHSPLHF. CDR3 nucleotide sequence: TGCAGTGCTAGAGATCAGGGCAGGGGGGACCATTCACCCCTCCACTTT.

There are a few counts of this clonotype. V usage is TRBV9 and J usage is TRBJ2-3, with D uncertain. The CDR3 is made up of 12 amino acids. Germline V gene sequence: CDR1 SGDLS, CDR2 YYNGEE. Trimming shortened V by 0 bases and J by 8 bases, and 7 bases separated the two germline ends. For the CDR3, the DNA is TGTGCCAGCAGCGTAGGCCAAGGTACGCAGTATTTT. Amino acids: CASSVGQGTQYF.

This clonotype was found a few times. The chain combines TRBV15 with TRBJ2-3, with D perhaps TRBD2 (6 bases). There are 16 residues in the CDR3. Per the germline V gene, CDR1 is LNHNV and CDR2 is YYDKDF (reference sequence). With 2 bases removed from V and 2 bases from J, the gap between germline ends came to 14 bases. The CDR3: CATSRRPGLDTDTQYF. The CDR3 nucleotides read TGTGCCACCAGCAGAAGGCCGGGACTTGACACAGATACGCAGTATTTT.

The rearrangement joins TRBV28 to TRBJ1-5; D not resolved. Germline V gives CDR1 MDHEN, CDR2 SYDVKM. The CDR3 loop spans 14 amino acids. V was pared by 7 bases and J by 6 bases, with 16 bases between. The CDR3: CASNLLGSTQPQHF. In nucleotides, the CDR3 is TGTGCCAGCAACCTTCTGGGTTCGACTCAGCCCCAGCATTTT.

This clonotype was detected only a few times. This chain joins TRBV28 and TRBJ1-3; the D is unclear. This CDR3 comprises 13 residues. Trimming took 3 bases from V and 7 from J, leaving 10 bases between them. Germline lookup yields CDR1 MDHEN and CDR2 SYDVKM. In DNA, the CDR3 is TGTGCCAGCAGTTTCCGAACGGGGAACACCATATATTTT. Its translation is CASSFRTGNTIYF.

The rearrangement links TRBV9 to TRBJ2-1, with TRBD2 matching 8 bases. The V gene's germline CDR1 is SGDLS and CDR2 YYNGEE. After removal of 0 bases from V and 7 bases from J, the junction contained 3 bases not matched to a gene. The CDR3 covers 14 residues. The DNA of the CDR3 is TGTGCCAGCAGCGTAGACGGACTAGCTAATGAGCAGTTCTTC. Translation gives CASSVDGLANEQFF.

This rearrangement joins TRBV5-1 to TRBJ1-1; 7 bases align to TRBD1. The V segment lost 4 bases and the J segment 7 bases; nucleotides outside the gene matches: 4. This CDR3 has 12 amino acids. The germline gives CDR1 SGHRS, CDR2 YFSETQ. The CDR3 DNA sequence: TGCGCCAGCAGCCAGGGGGGGAATGAAGCTTTCTTT. Its protein product is CASSQGGNEAFF. The full variable domain, with the rest looked up from reference TRBV5-1 and TRBJ1-1, is KAGVTQTPRYLIKTRGQQVTLSCSPISGHRSVSWYQQTPGQGLQFLFEYFSETQRNKGNFPGRFSGRQFSNSRSEMNVSTLELGDSALYLCASSQGGNEAFFGQGTRLTVV.

This clonotype was picked up a small number of times. DNA of the CDR3: TGTGCCAGCTTCTTAAGGCCAGGAACCCAGTACTTC. It translates to CASFLRPGTQYF. The chain has TRBV21-1 and TRBJ2-5. TRBV21-1 is tagged as a pseudogene. This CDR3 spans 12 amino acids.

V is TRBV20-1 and J is TRBJ2-7; TRBD2 is a possible D gene (5 bases). CDR3 length equals 13 residues. Germline V gene lookup returns CDR1 DFQATT and CDR2 SNEGSKA (reference sequence). V shed 0 bases and J shed 2 bases, with 8 bases lying between them. The CDR3 reads CSARETGTYEQYF. In DNA, the CDR3 is TGCAGTGCTAGAGAAACCGGGACCTACGAGCAGTACTTC.